The clone carrying this T cell receptor beta chain was observed a handful of times. The protocol attached unique molecular identifiers to individual cDNA molecules. TCRdb reanalysed the 5' RACE reads using MiXCR and keeps one entry per CDR3 protein. The table includes 95,000 to 120,000 distinct CDR3 sequences, roughly an eighth detected once. The J segment lost 5 bases and the V segment lost 5 bases, leaving 9 bases of the junction unmatched. Germline lookup yields CDR1 SGHRS and CDR2 YFSETQ. This CDR3 has 15 amino acids. These data originate in a study of early T cells in non-severe SARS-CoV-2 infection. The wider study: The input, bulk RNA from unsorted whole blood, was sequenced, and chains were unpaired.

The rearrangement links TRBV5-1 to TRBJ1-1; 10 bases are a match to TRBD1. Sequences were obtained from whole blood. The source is an adult who was a healthcare worker with PCR-confirmed SARS-CoV-2 infection or an uninfected control (not recorded which). This CDR3 is CASRNPGQGLTEAFF. The CDR3 DNA reads TGCGCCAGCAGAAACCCGGGACAGGGGCTGACTGAAGCTTTCTTT. The full variable domain, rest sourced from reference TRBV5-1 and TRBJ1-1, is KAGVTQTPRYLIKTRGQQVTLSCSPISGHRSVSWYQQTPGQGLQFLFEYFSETQRNKGNFPGRFSGRQFSNSRSEMNVSTLELGDSALYLCASRNPGQGLTEAFFGQGTRLTVV.